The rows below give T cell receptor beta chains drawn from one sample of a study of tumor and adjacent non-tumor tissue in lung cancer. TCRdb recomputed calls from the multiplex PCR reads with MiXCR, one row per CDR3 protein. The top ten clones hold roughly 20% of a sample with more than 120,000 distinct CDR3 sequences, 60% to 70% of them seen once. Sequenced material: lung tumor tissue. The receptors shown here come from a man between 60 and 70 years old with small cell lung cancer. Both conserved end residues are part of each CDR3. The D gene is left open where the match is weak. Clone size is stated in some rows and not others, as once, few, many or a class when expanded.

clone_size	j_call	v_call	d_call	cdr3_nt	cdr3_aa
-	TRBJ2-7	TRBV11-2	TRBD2	TGTGCCAACAGTTTAGAATCTAGCGGGCTGGGAGAGCAGTACTTC	CANSLESSGLGEQYF
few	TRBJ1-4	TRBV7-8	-	TGTGCCAGCAGCTCCGGGACTTTCGATGAAAAACTGTTTTTT	CASSSGTFDEKLFF
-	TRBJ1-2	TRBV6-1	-	TGTGCCAGCAGTGTTCCCAGAGACAGGATGGTACTCTTC	CASSVPRDRMVLF
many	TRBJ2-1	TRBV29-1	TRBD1	TGCACCTACGCCGGGACAGACCTAATGTACAATGAGCAGTTCTTC	CTYAGTDLMYNEQFF
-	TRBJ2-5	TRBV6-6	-	TGTGCCAGCAGCGACAATAGACTCGGAGAGACCCAGTACTTC	CASSDNRLGETQYF
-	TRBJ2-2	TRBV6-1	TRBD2	TGTGCCAGCAGTGCTCATAGGGGGACTAGTTTTACCGGGGAGCTGTTTTTT	CASSAHRGTSFTGELFF
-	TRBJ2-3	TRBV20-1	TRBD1	TGCAGTGCAATCCAGGTGACAGGGCCAAGCACTGATACGCAGTATTTT	CSAIQVTGPSTDTQYF
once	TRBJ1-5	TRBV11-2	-	TGTGCCAGCAGCAGTGGAAGAAATCAGCCCCAGCATTTT	CASSSGRNQPQHF
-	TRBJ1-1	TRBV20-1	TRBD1	TGCAGTGCTAGAGGTTTGGGGACAGGGCAGTCGGACACTGAAGCCTTCTTT	CSARGLGTGQSDTEAFF
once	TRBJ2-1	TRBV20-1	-	TGTAGTGCTAGTGGGTGGGGGCGGCGGGGTGAGCAGTTCTTC	CSASGWGRRGEQFF
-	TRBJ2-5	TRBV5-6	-	TGTGCCAGCAGCTTTCAGGGACACCAAGAGACCCAGTACTTC	CASSFQGHQETQYF
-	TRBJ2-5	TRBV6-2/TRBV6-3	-	TGTGCCAGCAGTCCCCTCACTAGGGAGACCCAGTACTTC	CASSPLTRETQYF
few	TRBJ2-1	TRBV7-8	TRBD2	TGTGCCAGCAGCTTTTCTAGCGGGAGGACACGCGGGGAGCAGTTCTTC	CASSFSSGRTRGEQFF
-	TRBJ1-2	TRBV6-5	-	TGCGCCAGCAGTTACTCGAGTACAGGGACGGCGAGTGGCTACACCTTC	CASSYSSTGTASGYTF
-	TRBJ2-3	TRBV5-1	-	TGCGCCAGCAGCCTGCGGACCCGCGGAAGCACAGATATGCAGTATTTT	CASSLRTRGSTDMQYF
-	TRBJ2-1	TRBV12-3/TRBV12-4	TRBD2	TGTGCCAGCAGTTTACCGGCTAGCGGGAGAATTTATGAGCAGTTCTTC	CASSLPASGRIYEQFF
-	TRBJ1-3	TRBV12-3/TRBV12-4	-	TGTGCCAGCAGATTACGGTACTCTGTAAACACCATATATTTT	CASRLRYSVNTIYF
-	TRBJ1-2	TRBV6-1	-	TGTGCCAGCAGTGAAGACCCCGAACCCTATGGCTACACCTTC	CASSEDPEPYGYTF
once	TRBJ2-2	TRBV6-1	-	TGTGCCAGCAGTGAAGCGGGGGTCATCACCGGGGAGCTGTTTTTT	CASSEAGVITGELFF
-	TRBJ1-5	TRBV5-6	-	TGTACCAGCAGCCGAAGGGGGGCCTGGCAGCCCCAGCATTTT	CTSSRRGAWQPQHF
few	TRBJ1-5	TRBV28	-	TGTGCCAGCAGTTTTCGGGCGTCGGGCAGCAATCAGCCCCAGCATTTT	CASSFRASGSNQPQHF
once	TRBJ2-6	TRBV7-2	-	TGTGCCAGCATCGGGGGCTCTGGGGCCAACGTCCTGACCTTC	CASIGGSGANVLTF